These 17 T cell receptor beta chains originate from one sample sequenced in a study of lymphopenia after photon versus proton radiotherapy. Clones were read by immunoSEQ multiplex PCR, and TCRdb kept only the in-frame ones, dropping some. This sample has under 35,000 clones, with around 82% found just once. The material sequenced was peripheral blood, taken from a patient treated with proton-based radiotherapy. The receptors derive from a woman in her 70s with pancreatic cancer.

This chain joins TRBV28 and TRBJ1-5; 12 positions match TRBD1. This CDR3 has 18 amino acids. Trimming cost V 3 bases and J 1 base; bases outside gene matches: 7. CDR1 and CDR2 (germline): MDHEN, SYDVKM. The CDR3 bases are TGTGCCAGCAGTTTGCCGGGACAGGGGGCTTGGAGCAATCAGCCCCAGCATTTT. Residues: CASSLPGQGAWSNQPQHF.

J is TRBJ2-5 and V is TRBV19; D may be TRBD1 (5 bases). The CDR3 consists of 13 residues. Trimming left V 1 base short and J 3 bases short, with 6 bases between. CDR1 LNHDA and CDR2 SQIVND come from the germline V gene (reference sequence). The CDR3 region is CASSIVDKETQYF. The CDR3 DNA reads TGTGCCAGTAGTATAGTGGACAAAGAGACCCAGTACTTC.

This clone has only one observation. V usage is TRBV30 and J usage is TRBJ2-5; possibly TRBD1 for D (6 bases). Germline V lookup: CDR1 GTSNPN, CDR2 SVGIG (reference sequence). Trimming pared 2 bases from V and 2 bases from J, leaving 15 bases between. The CDR3 sequence is 15 residues long. DNA of the CDR3: TGTGCCTGGAGTACTCTCGGGACACCTCAAGAGACCCAGTACTTC. It is translated as CAWSTLGTPQETQYF.

As regards this clone: One end of the junction does not line up with germline, which may come from a read error. The rearrangement joins TRBV9 to TRBJ2-1; 9 bases align to TRBD2. The CDR3 has 14 amino acids. Germline V gene data show CDR1 as SGDLS and CDR2 as YYNGEE. The CDR3 region is CAGSPSGRQNEQFF. The CDR3 DNA is TGTGCCGGCAGCCCCAGCGGGAGGCAAAATGAGCAGTTCTTC.

The J gene is TRBJ2-7, the V gene TRBV7-2; D is perhaps TRBD2 (5 bases). V lost 4 bases to trimming and J lost 4 bases, with 8 bases between them. Germline values: CDR1 SGHTA, CDR2 FQGNSA. The CDR3 has 12 amino acids. The CDR3, as DNA: TGTGCCAGCAGCTCCACTAGGTACGAGCAGTACTTC. Amino acid sequence: CASSSTRYEQYF.

A single count supports this clone. V and J are TRBV19 and TRBJ2-7; 7 positions match TRBD2. This CDR3 spans 14 amino acids. Losses at the gene ends were 10 bases for V and 5 bases for J; bases not matched to a gene: 14. Germline values: CDR1 LNHDA, CDR2 SQIVND (reference sequence). For the CDR3, the DNA is TGTGCCACAGGGAGGGCGGGGTTTAAAAACGAGCAGTACTTC. Translating it yields CATGRAGFKNEQYF.

The chain carries TRBV30 and TRBJ1-1, with TRBD1 as a possible D gene (5 bases). V lost 5 bases and J 3 bases, leaving 7 bases between the germline ends. Germline CDR1 GTSNPN, CDR2 SVGIG (reference sequence). The CDR3 is 11 amino acids. The CDR3 sequence is CAWGGYTEAFF. Here the CDR3 DNA reads TGTGCCTGGGGGGGTTACACTGAAGCTTTCTTT.

V is TRBV28 and J is TRBJ1-6, with D perhaps matching TRBD1 (6 bases). Trimming shortened V by 6 bases and J by 14 bases, and 14 bases separated the two germline ends. Germline CDR1 MDHEN, CDR2 SYDVKM. There are 12 residues in the CDR3. The CDR3 nucleotides are TGTGCCAGCAGCCCGGACAGTTCGGCCCTCCACTTT. It codes for CASSPDSSALHF.

This chain connects TRBV28 to TRBJ2-7; 8 nucleotides line up with TRBD1. The CDR3 runs to 15 residues. Losses at the gene ends were 1 base for V and 3 bases for J; bases not matched to a gene: 5. Germline lookup yields CDR1 MDHEN and CDR2 SYDVKM. In DNA, the CDR3 is TGTGCCAGCAGTTTATTACAGGGGGTAAGCTACGAGCAGTACTTC. Amino acids: CASSLLQGVSYEQYF.

This clone came up once. The chain combines TRBV6-6 with TRBJ2-1; D may be TRBD1 or TRBD2 (7 bases each). The CDR3 is 14 residues long. Germline CDR1 and CDR2: MNHNY and SVGAGI (reference sequence). V was pared by 6 bases and J by 8 bases, with 17 bases between. The CDR3 nucleotides read TGTGCCAGCAGGGCAGGGGGGGGAAGCCATGAGCAGTTCTTC. Its protein is CASRAGGGSHEQFF.

The chain links TRBV28 to TRBJ1-5, with TRBD1 as a possible D gene (5 bases). Trimming shortened V by 6 bases and J by 2 bases, and 14 bases separated the two germline ends. This CDR3 is 15 amino acids long. In germline, CDR1 is MDHEN, CDR2 SYDVKM. The CDR3 sequence is CASSAPTAGNQPQHF. The CDR3 coding sequence is TGTGCCAGCAGCGCCCCGACAGCGGGCAATCAGCCCCAGCATTTT. Combining the CDR3 with reference TRBV28 and TRBJ1-5 gives the whole variable domain DVKVTQSSRYLVKRTGEKVFLECVQDMDHENMFWYRQDPGLGLRLIYFSYDVKMKEKGDIPEGYSVSREKKERFSLILESASTNQTSMYLCASSAPTAGNQPQHFGDGTRLSIL.

The genes are TRBV10-3 and TRBJ1-2; D gene ambiguous. This CDR3 comprises 15 residues. CDR1 and CDR2 from the germline V gene are ENHRY and SYGVKD. Trimming shortened V by 0 bases and J by 2 bases, and 10 bases separated the two germline ends. The CDR3 sequence: CAISESKSVNYGYTF. In DNA form, the CDR3 reads TGTGCCATCAGTGAGTCAAAATCCGTAAACTATGGCTACACCTTC.

The V call is TRBV28, the J call TRBJ2-5; D could derive from TRBD1 or TRBD2 (6 bases each). CDR3 length: 15 residues. Germline CDR1 and CDR2: MDHEN and SYDVKM. The germline V and J ends were trimmed by 5 bases and 1 base, with 14 bases remaining between them. For the CDR3, the DNA is TGTGCCAGCAGTCTTGGGGGCGGGGCCCAAGAGACCCAGTACTTC. Translation: CASSLGGGAQETQYF.

The chain has TRBV6-5 and TRBJ1-2, with D tentatively TRBD1 (5 bases). Per the germline V gene, CDR1 is MNHEY and CDR2 is SVGAGI. Trimming cost V 9 bases and J 4 bases, with 9 bases left between them. The CDR3 runs 11 residues. This CDR3 is CASGQGYGYTF. CDR3 in DNA: TGTGCCAGTGGGCAGGGCTATGGCTACACCTTC.

The chain joins TRBV7-2 to TRBJ2-5, with D possibly matching TRBD2 (6 bases). This CDR3 has 15 amino acids. Germline V CDR1 and CDR2: SGHTA, FQGNSA. Deletions cut 3 bases from V and 13 bases from J, with 24 bases between. CDR3 bases: TGTGCCAGCAGCTTCGGGGAGTTGGGGGGAGGACCCACGTACTTC. Translation: CASSFGELGGGPTYF.

The J gene is TRBJ1-5, the V gene TRBV2, with 9 bases lining up with TRBD1. The V gene end was trimmed by 4 bases and the J gene end by 8 bases; junction bases not matched to a gene: 9. CDR3 length: 15 amino acids. CDR1 is SNHLY and CDR2 is FYNNEI in the germline V gene. CDR3 DNA: TGTGCCAGCAGTGGAACAGGGGGCGCGGCGGAGCCCCAGCATTTT. Residues: CASSGTGGAAEPQHF. Full variable domain (outside the CDR3, taken from reference TRBV2 and TRBJ1-5): EPEVTQTPSHQVTQMGQEVILRCVPISNHLYFYWYRQILGQKVEFLVSFYNNEISEKSEIFDDQFSVERPDGSNFTLKIRSTKLEDSAMYFCASSGTGGAAEPQHFGDGTRLSIL.

The chain joins TRBV7-2 to TRBJ2-1, with unresolved D. The CDR3 has 13 residues. Looked up from germline, CDR1 is SGHTA and CDR2 is FQGNSA. Trimming shortened V by 3 bases and J by 6 bases, and 9 bases separated the two germline ends. The CDR3 spells CASSLSRSNEQFF. The CDR3 coding sequence is TGTGCCAGCAGCTTGTCCAGATCCAATGAGCAGTTCTTC.